This T cell receptor (beta chain) was sequenced in a study of T cells expressing NK-cell markers. Looking at the study overall: It was sorted CD3+CD56-NKG2C+, CD3+CD56+NKG2C- and CD3+CD56+NKG2C+ T cells that provided the TCR beta repertoires.

This CDR3 has 14 residues. The germline CDR1 and CDR2 sequences are SEHNR and FQNEAQ (reference sequence). One entry per CDR3 protein, without DNA, is what TCRdb gives after re-calling the 5' RACE reads. The listing records about 170,000 distinct CDR3 sequences. The V and J genes are TRBV7-9 and TRBJ1-1. This clonotype originated in a man aged 18-75 years in good health. Sequencing was carried out using blood T cells: a sorted CD56 or NKG2C T cell subset, CD4+ or CD8+ T cells, or bulk PBMC T cells (not recorded which). Here the CDR3 reads CASSQDVVNTEAFF.